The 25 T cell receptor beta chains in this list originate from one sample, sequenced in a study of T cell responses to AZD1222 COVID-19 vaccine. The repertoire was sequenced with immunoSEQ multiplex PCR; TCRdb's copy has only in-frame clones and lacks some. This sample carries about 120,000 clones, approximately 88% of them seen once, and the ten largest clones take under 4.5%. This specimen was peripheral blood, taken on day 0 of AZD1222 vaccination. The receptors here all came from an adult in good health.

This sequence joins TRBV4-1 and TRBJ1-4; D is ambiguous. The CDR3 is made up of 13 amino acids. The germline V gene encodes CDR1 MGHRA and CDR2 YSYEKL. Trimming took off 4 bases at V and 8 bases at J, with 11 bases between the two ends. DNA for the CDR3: TGCGCCAGCAGCCCCCTACTTCGGGAAAAACTGTTTTTT. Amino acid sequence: CASSPLLREKLFF.

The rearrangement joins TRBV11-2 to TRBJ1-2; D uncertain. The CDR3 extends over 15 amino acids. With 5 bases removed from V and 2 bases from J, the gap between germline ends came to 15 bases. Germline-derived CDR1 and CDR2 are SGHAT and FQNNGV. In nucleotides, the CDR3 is TGTGCCAGCAGCCATGGAGGGAGTCGGAACTATGGCTACACCTTC. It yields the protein CASSHGGSRNYGYTF.

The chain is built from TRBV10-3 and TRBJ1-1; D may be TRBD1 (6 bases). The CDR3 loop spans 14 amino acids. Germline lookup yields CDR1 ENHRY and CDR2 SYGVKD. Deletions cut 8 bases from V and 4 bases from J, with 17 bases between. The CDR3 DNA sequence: TGTGCCATCCGCAGGGGCGGGGCAGGCACTGAAGCTTTCTTT. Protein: CAIRRGGAGTEAFF.

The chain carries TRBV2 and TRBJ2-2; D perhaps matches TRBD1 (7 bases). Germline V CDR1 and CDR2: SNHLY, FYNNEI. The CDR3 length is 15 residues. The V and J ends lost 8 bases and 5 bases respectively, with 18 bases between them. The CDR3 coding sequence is TGTGCCAGCGTAGGAGGGGGCAAGATAACCGGGGAGCTGTTTTTT. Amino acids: CASVGGGKITGELFF.

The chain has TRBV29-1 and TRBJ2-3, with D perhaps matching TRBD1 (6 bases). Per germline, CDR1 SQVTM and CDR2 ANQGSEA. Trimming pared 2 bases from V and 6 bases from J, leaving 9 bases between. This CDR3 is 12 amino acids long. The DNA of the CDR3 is TGCAGCGTTGAATCCACAGGGGATACGCAGTATTTT. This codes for CSVESTGDTQYF.

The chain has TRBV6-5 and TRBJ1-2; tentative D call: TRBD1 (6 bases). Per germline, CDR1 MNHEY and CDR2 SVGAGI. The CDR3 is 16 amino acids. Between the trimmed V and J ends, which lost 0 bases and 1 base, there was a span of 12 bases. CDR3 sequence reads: CASSYSRGAGNYGYTF. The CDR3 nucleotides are TGTGCCAGCAGTTACTCGAGGGGGGCTGGTAACTATGGCTACACCTTC.

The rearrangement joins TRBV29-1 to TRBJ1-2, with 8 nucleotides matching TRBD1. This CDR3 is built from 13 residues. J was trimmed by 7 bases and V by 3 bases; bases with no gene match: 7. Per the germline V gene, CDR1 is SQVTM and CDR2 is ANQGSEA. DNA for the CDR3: TGCAGCGTTGATTCTTCAGGGGGCAGTGGCTACACCTTC. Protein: CSVDSSGGSGYTF.

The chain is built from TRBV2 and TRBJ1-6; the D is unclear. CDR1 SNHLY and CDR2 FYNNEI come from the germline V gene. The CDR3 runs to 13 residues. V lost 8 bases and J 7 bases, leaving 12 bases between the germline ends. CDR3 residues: CASLPGHNSPLHF. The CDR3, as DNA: TGTGCCAGCCTGCCGGGCCACAATTCACCCCTCCACTTT.

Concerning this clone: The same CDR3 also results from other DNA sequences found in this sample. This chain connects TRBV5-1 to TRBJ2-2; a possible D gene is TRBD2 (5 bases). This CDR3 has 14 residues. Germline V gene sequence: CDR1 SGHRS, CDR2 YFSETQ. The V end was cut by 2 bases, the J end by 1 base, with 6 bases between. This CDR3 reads CASSFRGNTGELFF. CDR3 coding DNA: TGCGCCAGCAGCTTTCGGGGGAACACCGGGGAGCTGTTTTTT.

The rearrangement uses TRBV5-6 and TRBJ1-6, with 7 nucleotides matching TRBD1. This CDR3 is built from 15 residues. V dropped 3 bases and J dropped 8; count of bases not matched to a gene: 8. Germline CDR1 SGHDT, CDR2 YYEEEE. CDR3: CASSSTGRTHSPLHF. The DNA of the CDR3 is TGTGCCAGCAGCTCGACAGGGAGGACCCATTCACCCCTCCACTTT.

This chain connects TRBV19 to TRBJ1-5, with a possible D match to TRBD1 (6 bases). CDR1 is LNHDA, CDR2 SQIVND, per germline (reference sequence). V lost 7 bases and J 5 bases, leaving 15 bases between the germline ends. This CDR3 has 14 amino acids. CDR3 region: CASTRTEGDQPQHF. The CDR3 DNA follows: TGTGCCAGTACCCGGACAGAGGGGGATCAGCCCCAGCATTTT. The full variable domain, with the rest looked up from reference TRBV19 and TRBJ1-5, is DGGITQSPKYLFRKEGQNVTLSCEQNLNHDAMYWYRQDPGQGLRLIYYSQIVNDFQKGDIAEGYSVSREKKESFPLTVTSAQKNPTAFYLCASTRTEGDQPQHFGDGTRLSIL.

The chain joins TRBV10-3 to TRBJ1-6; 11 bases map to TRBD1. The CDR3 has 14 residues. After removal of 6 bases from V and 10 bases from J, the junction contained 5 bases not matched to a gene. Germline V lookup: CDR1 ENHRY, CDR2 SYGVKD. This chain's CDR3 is CAIRRGTGGSPLHF. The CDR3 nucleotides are TGTGCCATCAGAAGGGGGACAGGGGGATCACCCCTCCACTTT.

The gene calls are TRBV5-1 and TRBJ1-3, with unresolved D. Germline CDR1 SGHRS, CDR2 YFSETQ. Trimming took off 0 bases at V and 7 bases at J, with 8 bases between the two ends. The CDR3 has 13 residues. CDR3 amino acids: CASSLEVGNTIYF. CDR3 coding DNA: TGCGCCAGCAGCTTGGAAGTGGGGAACACCATATATTTT.

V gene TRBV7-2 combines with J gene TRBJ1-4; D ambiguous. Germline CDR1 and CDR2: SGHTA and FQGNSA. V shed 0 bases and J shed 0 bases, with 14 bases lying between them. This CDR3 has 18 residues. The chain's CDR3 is CASSLALYRTTTNEKLFF. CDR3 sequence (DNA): TGTGCCAGCAGCTTAGCGCTGTACCGGACTACAACTAATGAAAAACTGTTTTTT.

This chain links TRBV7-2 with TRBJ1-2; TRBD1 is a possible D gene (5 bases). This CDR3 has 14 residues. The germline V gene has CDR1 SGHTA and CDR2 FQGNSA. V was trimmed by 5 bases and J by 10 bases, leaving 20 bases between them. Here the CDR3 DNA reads TGTGCCAGCAGCCCCCCCAACCAGGGATACTTCTACACCTTC. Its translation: CASSPPNQGYFYTF.

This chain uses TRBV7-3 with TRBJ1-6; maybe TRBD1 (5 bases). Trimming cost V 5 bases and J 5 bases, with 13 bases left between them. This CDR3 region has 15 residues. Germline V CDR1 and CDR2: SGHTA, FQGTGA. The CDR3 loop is CASSPMAGNNSPLHF. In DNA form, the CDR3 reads TGTGCCAGCAGCCCCATGGCAGGGAATAATTCACCCCTCCACTTT.

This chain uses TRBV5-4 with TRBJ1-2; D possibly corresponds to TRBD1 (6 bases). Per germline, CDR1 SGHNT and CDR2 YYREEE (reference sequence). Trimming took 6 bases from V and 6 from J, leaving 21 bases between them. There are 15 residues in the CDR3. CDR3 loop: CASNLDLRGNDGYTF. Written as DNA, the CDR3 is TGTGCCAGCAACCTCGATTTAAGGGGGAATGATGGCTACACCTTC. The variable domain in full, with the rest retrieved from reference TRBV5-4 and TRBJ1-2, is ETGVTQSPTHLIKTRGQQVTLRCSSQSGHNTVSWYQQALGQGPQFIFQYYREEENGRGNFPPRFSGLQFPNYSSELNVNALELDDSALYLCASNLDLRGNDGYTFGSGTRLTVV.

CDR3 loop: CASSLERVGNTEAFF. The DNA of the CDR3 is TGCGCCAGCAGCTTGGAAAGGGTCGGGAACACTGAAGCTTTCTTT. The V gene is TRBV5-1, the J gene TRBJ1-1; D is unresolved. V was trimmed by 0 bases and J by 1 base, leaving 10 bases between them. Germline CDR1 SGHRS, CDR2 YFSETQ. The CDR3 has 15 residues.

The CDR3 DNA reads TGTGCCAGCAGCTTGGTAGCCGGTGCGGGGGAAGCTTTCTTT. Translated, it gives CASSLVAGAGEAFF. This chain connects TRBV5-6 to TRBJ1-1; D remains ambiguous. V was shortened by 0 bases and J by 8 bases, with 14 bases between the two germline ends. This CDR3 comprises 14 residues. Germline V gene sequence: CDR1 SGHDT, CDR2 YYEEEE.

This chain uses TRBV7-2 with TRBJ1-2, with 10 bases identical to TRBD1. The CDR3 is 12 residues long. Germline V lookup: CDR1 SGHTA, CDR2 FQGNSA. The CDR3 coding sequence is TGTGGAGACGGACAGGGGGATTATGGCTACACCTTC. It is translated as CGDGQGDYGYTF.

In nucleotides, the CDR3 is TGTGCCAGCAGCGTAGACGGGGGGGACTACAATGAGCAGTTCTTC. Encoded protein: CASSVDGGDYNEQFF. The rearrangement links TRBV9 to TRBJ2-1; TRBD2 aligns across 8 bases. The germline CDR1 and CDR2 sequences are SGDLS and YYNGEE. The CDR3 runs to 15 residues. Trimming cost V 0 bases and J 3 bases; bases outside gene matches: 2.

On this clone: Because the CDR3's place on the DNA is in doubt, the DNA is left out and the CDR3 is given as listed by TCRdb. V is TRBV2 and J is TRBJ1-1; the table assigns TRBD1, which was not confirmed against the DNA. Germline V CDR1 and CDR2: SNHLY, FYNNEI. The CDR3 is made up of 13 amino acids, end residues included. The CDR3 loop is CASILGANTEAFF.

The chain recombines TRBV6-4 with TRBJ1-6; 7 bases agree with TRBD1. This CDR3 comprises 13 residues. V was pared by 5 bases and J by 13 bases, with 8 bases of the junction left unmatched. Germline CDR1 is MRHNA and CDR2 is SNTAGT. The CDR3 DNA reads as TGTGCCAGCAGTACAGGGGCTACCGAGCCCCTCCACTTT. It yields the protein CASSTGATEPLHF.

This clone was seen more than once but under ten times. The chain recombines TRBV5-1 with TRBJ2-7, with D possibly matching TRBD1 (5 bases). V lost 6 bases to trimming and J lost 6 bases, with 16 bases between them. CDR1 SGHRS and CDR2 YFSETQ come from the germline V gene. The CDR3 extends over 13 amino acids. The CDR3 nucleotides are TGCGCCAGCATTGAATCAGGGTCAGGCGAGCAGTACTTC. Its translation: CASIESGSGEQYF.

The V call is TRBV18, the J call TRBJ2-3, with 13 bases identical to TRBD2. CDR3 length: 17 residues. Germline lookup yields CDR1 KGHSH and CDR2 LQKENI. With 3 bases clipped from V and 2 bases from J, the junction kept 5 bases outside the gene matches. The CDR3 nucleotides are TGTGCCAGCTCACCGGGACTAGCGGGGACAAACACAGATACGCAGTATTTT. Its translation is CASSPGLAGTNTDTQYF.